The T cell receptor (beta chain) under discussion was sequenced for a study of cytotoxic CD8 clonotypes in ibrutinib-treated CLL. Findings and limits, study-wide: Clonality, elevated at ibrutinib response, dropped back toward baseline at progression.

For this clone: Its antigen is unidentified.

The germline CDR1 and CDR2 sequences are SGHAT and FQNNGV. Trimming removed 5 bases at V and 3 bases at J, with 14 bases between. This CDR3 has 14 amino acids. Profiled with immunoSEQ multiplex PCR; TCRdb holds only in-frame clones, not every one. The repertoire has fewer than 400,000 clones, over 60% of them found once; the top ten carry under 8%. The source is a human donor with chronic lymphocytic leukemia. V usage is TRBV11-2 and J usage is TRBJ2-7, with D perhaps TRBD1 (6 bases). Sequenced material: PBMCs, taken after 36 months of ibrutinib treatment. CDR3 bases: TGTGCCAGCAGCACCGACAGGTTCAACTACGAGCAGTACTTC. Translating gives CASSTDRFNYEQYF.